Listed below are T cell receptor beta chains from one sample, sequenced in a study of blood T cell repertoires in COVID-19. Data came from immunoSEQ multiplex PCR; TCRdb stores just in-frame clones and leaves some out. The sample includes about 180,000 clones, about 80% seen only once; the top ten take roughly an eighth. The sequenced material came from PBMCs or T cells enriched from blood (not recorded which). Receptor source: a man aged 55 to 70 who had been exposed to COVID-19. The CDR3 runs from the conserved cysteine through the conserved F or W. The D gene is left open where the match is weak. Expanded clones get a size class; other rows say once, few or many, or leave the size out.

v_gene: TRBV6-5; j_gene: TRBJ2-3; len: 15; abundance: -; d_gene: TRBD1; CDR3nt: TGTGCCAGCAGCGCCGGGACAGGGTACACAGATACGCAGTATTTT; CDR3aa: CASSAGTGYTDTQYF
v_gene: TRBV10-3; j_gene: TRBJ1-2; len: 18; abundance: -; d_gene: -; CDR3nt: TGTGCCATCAGTGAGTCCCCACCGGGGCGGGGGTTTATCTATGGCTACACCTTC; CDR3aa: CAISESPPGRGFIYGYTF
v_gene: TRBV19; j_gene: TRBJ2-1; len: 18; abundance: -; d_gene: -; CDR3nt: TGTGCCAGTAGTATAGGTTCGGGACTCCAGCGCTCCTACAATGAGCAGTTCTTC; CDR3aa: CASSIGSGLQRSYNEQFF
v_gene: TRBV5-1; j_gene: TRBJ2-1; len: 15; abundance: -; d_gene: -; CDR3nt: TGCGCCAGCAGCTTAATGATGAGCTCCTACAATGAGCAGTTCTTC; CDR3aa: CASSLMMSSYNEQFF
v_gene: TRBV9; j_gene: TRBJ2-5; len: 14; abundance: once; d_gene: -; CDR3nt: TGTGCCAGCAGCGTAGCTGTCAACGCGGAGACCCAGTACTTC; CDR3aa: CASSVAVNAETQYF
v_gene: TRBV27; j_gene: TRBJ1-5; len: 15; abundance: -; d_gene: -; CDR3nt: TGTGCCAGCAGTTTAAAGGGGGACGGTAATCAGCCCCAGCATTTT; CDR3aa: CASSLKGDGNQPQHF
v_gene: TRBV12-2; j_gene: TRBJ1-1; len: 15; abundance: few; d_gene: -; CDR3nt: TGTGCAAGTCGCCTATCACGCAAAATGGACACTGAAGCTTTCTTT; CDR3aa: CASRLSRKMDTEAFF
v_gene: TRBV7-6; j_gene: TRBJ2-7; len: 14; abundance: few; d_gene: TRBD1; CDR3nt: TGTGCCAGCAGCAAAGGGGGACAGGCGTCCGAGCAGTACTTC; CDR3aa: CASSKGGQASEQYF
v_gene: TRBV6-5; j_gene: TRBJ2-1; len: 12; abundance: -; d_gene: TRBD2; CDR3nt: TGTGCCAGCAGCTTAGCGGGAGGAAAGCAGTTCTTC; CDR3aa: CASSLAGGKQFF
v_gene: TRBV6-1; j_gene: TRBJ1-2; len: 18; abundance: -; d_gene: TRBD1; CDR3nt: TGTGCCAGCAGTGCCGCCCGAAACAGACAGGGGCACGTCTATGGCTACACCTTC; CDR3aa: CASSAARNRQGHVYGYTF
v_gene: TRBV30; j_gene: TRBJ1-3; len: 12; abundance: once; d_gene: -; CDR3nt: TGTGCCTGGAGTGTACAGGAGAACACCATATATTTT; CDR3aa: CAWSVQENTIYF
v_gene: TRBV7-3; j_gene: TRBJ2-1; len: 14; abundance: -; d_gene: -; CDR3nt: TGTGCCAGCAGCTTAATGAGGGCTAGCTTTGAGCAGTTCTTC; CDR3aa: CASSLMRASFEQFF
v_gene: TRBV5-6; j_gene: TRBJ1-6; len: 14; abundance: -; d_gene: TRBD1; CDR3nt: TGTGCCAGCAGCGGACAGGGGATGAATTCACCCCTCCACTTT; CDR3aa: CASSGQGMNSPLHF
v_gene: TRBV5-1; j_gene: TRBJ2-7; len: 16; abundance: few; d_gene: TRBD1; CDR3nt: TGCGCCAGCAGCTTCCCCCTCGGGACAGGCGGACACGAGCAGTACTTC; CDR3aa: CASSFPLGTGGHEQYF
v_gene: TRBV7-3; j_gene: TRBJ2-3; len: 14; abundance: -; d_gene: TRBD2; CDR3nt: TGTGCCAGCAGCTTTAGCGGGGCCACAGATACGCAGTATTTT; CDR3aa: CASSFSGATDTQYF
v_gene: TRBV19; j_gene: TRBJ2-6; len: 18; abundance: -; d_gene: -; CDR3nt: TGTGCCAGTAGTATAGGGCGGGTCCTTAGCTCTGGGGCCAACGTCCTGACTTTC; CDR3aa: CASSIGRVLSSGANVLTF
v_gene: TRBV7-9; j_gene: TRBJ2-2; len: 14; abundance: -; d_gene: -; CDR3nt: TGTGCCAGCAGCCCTAGCGAGAACACCGGGGAGCTGTTTTTT; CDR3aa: CASSPSENTGELFF
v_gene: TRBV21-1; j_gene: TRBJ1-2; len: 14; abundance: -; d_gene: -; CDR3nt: TGTGCCAGCAGCACCCCTACAGAATTCTATGGCTACACCTTC; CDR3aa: CASSTPTEFYGYTF
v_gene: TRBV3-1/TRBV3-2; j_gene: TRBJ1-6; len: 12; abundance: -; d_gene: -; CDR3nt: TGTGCCAGCAGCCAAGTGCTTTCGGCCCTCCACTTT; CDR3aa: CASSQVLSALHF